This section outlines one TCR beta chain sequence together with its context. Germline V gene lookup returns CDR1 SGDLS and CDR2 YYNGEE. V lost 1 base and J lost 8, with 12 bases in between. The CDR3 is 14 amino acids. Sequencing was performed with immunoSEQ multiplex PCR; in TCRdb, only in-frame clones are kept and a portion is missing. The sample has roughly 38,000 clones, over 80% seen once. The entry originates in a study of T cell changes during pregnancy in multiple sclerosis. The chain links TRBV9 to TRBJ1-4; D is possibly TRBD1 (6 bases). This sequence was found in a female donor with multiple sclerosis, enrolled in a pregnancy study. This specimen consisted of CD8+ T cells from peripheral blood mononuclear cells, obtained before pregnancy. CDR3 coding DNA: TGTGCCAGCAGCGTATGGGACAACCCCGAAAAACTGTTTTTT. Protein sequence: CASSVWDNPEKLFF.